Listed below are T cell receptor beta chains from one sample, sequenced in a study of cytomegalovirus exposure and HLA in healthy donors. Here immunoSEQ multiplex PCR was the method, and the copy in TCRdb shows in-frame clones only, minus some. The sample has roughly 110,000 clones, 82% seen once; the top ten hold 2.5%. The sequenced sample was PBMCs. These receptors came from a woman aged 18 to 35 in good health and CMV-seronegative. Both conserved end residues are part of each CDR3. A D gene is named only where the DNA matches it firmly. The listing skips clone size in some rows; elsewhere it reads once, few, many or a size class.

j_call | v_call | clone_size | d_call | cdr3_aa | cdr3_nt
TRBJ1-1 | TRBV21-1 | once | - | CASSTPGRHHEAFF | TGTGCCAGCAGCACCCCTGGGCGACACCATGAAGCTTTCTTT
TRBJ1-1 | TRBV11-2 | - | - | CASSFFTGNTEAFF | TGTGCCAGCAGCTTCTTTACCGGGAACACTGAAGCTTTCTTT
TRBJ2-7 | TRBV4-2 | once | TRBD1 | CASSRGGQGAYEQYF | TGTGCCAGCAGCCGAGGCGGACAGGGGGCCTACGAGCAGTACTTC
TRBJ1-1 | TRBV5-1 | few | TRBD1 | CASSRQGWDTEAFF | TGCGCCAGCAGTAGACAGGGGTGGGACACTGAAGCTTTCTTT
TRBJ2-1 | TRBV6-6 | - | - | CATHPPGYSYNEQFF | TGTGCCACCCACCCGCCAGGATACTCCTACAATGAGCAGTTCTTC
TRBJ1-5 | TRBV4-1 | - | TRBD1 | CASSQGDRGNQPQHF | TGCGCCAGCAGCCAAGGGGACAGGGGCAATCAGCCCCAGCATTTT
TRBJ2-7 | TRBV7-2 | - | - | CASSFRLIYEQYF | TGTGCCAGCAGCTTTAGACTTATTTACGAGCAGTACTTC
TRBJ1-1 | TRBV5-6 | few | - | CASSLGTANTEAFF | TGTGCCAGCAGCTTGGGGACAGCGAACACTGAAGCTTTCTTT
TRBJ2-6 | TRBV7-9 | - | - | CASSSQTRVGVGGANVLTF | TGTGCCAGCAGCTCCCAAACCCGGGTAGGCGTAGGTGGGGCCAACGTCCTGACTTTC
TRBJ2-2 | TRBV7-2 | - | - | CASSPSANTGELFF | TGTGCCAGCAGCCCCTCGGCGAACACCGGGGAGCTGTTTTTT
TRBJ2-3 | TRBV28 | - | TRBD2 | CASSDMSGSGTDTQYF | TGTGCCAGCAGCGATATGAGCGGGAGTGGAACAGATACGCAGTATTTT
TRBJ1-3 | TRBV19 | - | - | CASSPQATSGNTIYF | TGTGCCAGTAGTCCCCAGGCGACCTCTGGAAACACCATATATTTT
TRBJ2-7 | TRBV2 | - | TRBD2 | CASSLAAEQYF | TGTGCCAGCAGCCTAGCGGCCGAGCAGTACTTC
TRBJ1-1 | TRBV7-2 | once | TRBD1 | CASSLGTGVGAFF | TGTGCCAGCAGCTTAGGGACAGGGGTCGGAGCTTTCTTT
TRBJ1-5 | TRBV12-5 | - | - | CASGLVRLDSLNQPQHF | TGTGCTAGTGGTTTGGTACGATTGGACAGCCTCAATCAGCCCCAGCATTTT
TRBJ1-5 | TRBV19 | - | TRBD1 | CASSAGQGAGQPQHF | TGTGCCAGTAGTGCGGGACAGGGGGCAGGGCAGCCCCAGCATTTT
TRBJ1-2 | TRBV4-1 | - | - | CASSQETGWGYGYTF | TGCGCCAGCAGCCAAGAGACAGGCTGGGGCTATGGCTACACCTTC
TRBJ1-2 | TRBV28 | - | TRBD1 | CASSLLQGAAIVGYTF | TGTGCCAGCAGTTTACTTCAGGGGGCAGCTATTGTTGGCTACACCTTC